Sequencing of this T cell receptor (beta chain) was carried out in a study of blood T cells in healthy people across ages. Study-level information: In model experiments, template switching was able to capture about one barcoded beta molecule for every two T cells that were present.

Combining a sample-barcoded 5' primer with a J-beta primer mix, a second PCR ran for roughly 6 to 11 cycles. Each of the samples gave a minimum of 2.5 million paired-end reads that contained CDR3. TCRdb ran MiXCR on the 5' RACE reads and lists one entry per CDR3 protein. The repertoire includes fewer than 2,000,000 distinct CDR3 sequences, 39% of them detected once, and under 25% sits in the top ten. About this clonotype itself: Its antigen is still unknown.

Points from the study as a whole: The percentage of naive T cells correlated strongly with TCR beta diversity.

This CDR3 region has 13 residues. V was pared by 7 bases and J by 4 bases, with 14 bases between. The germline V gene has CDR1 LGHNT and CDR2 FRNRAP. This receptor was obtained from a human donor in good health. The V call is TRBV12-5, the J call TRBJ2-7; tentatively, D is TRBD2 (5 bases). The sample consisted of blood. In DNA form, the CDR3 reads TGTGCTAGTGCCTTCCTCCCGGGGTACGAGCAGTACTTC. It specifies CASAFLPGYEQYF.